The entry below describes one TCR beta chain. Its antigen is still unknown. The data were obtained in a study of cytomegalovirus exposure and HLA in healthy donors. Study-level points and caveats: Links to common viral pathogens appeared, in a later analysis, for several of the most significant clusters.

CDR3 length equals 16 residues. Looked up from germline, CDR1 is MGHRA and CDR2 is YSYEKL. The trim removed 4 bases at V and 4 bases at J, leaving 6 bases unmatched. With 60 Vbeta and 13 Jbeta primers, the PCR was carried out. The method was immunoSEQ multiplex PCR; TCRdb's version includes in-frame clones alone and lacks a portion of them. The sample gives 100,000 or so clones, around 15% of which show up once; roughly 0.8% is in the top ten. The chain has TRBV4-1 and TRBJ1-5; 11 bases fit TRBD1. Source material: PBMCs. This clonotype was obtained from a female donor in good health and CMV-seronegative. The CDR3 nucleotides read TGCGCCAGCAGCCCCGGACAGGGGGCCGAAAATCAGCCCCAGCATTTT. Its protein product is CASSPGQGAENQPQHF.